The present T cell receptor beta chain was sequenced within a study of OX40 agonist ivuxolimab in advanced cancers. Findings and caveats of the study: Dosing at 0.1 to 3.0 mg/kg was accompanied by clonal expansion of CD4+ and CD8+ blood T cells by week 6.

The J segment lost 1 base and the V segment lost 5 bases, leaving 14 bases of the junction unmatched. The CDR3 spans 18 residues. Germline loops: CDR1 LNHDA, CDR2 SQIVND (reference sequence). Note on this clone: Its antigen is undetermined.

The data were produced by immunoSEQ multiplex PCR, yet TCRdb's version contains in-frame clones alone and is incomplete. The sample contains 95,000 to 150,000 clones, 93% of which appear only once. V and J are TRBV19 and TRBJ2-1; 7 nucleotides match TRBD1. The origin of this receptor is an adult with an advanced solid tumor such as melanoma, head and neck, liver or kidney cancer. The sample consisted of CD4+ or CD8+ T cells sorted from blood, taken in a trial of the OX40 agonist ivuxolimab. CDR3 loop: CASSLRALGTVSYNEQFF. In DNA, the CDR3 is TGTGCCAGTAGTCTACGCGCCCTCGGGACAGTATCCTACAATGAGCAGTTCTTC.